One and the same sample provided the 29 T cell receptor beta chains below, sequenced in a study of blood T cells in healthy people across ages. A second PCR of 7 to 11 cycles used a sample-barcoded 5' primer and a J-beta primer mix. Each CDR3 protein gets one entry after TCRdb re-called the 5' RACE reads with MiXCR. The data show around 700,000 distinct CDR3 sequences, with roughly 25% seen just once and more than 7.5% held by the top ten. These data also featured in a second study, about T cells of mothers and their children.

Sample: blood. The receptors stem from a boy aged 5-17 years in good health.

This chain links TRBV20-1 with TRBJ1-3; D gene unclear. The CDR3 covers 11 residues. The V end was cut by 0 bases, the J end by 9 bases, with 6 bases between. Germline V CDR1 and CDR2: DFQATT, SNEGSKA (reference sequence). The CDR3 DNA reads as TGCAGTGCTAGAGATGGTGGCACCATATATTTT. This translates into CSARDGGTIYF.

This clonotype was detected a few times. The gene calls are TRBV12-3 or TRBV12-4 and TRBJ1-1, with D maybe TRBD1 (6 bases). This CDR3 comprises 15 residues. The V and J ends lost 6 bases and 6 bases respectively, with 20 bases between them. CDR3 in DNA: TGTGCCAGCAGGTCGCGGGGGCTTAGCTTTCCTGAAGCTTTCTTT. Translation gives CASRSRGLSFPEAFF.

This clonotype was seen a handful of times. This chain joins TRBV13 and TRBJ2-7; 12 nucleotides align to TRBD2. Germline trimming cut 4 bases from V and 6 bases from J; bases unmatched to any gene: 10. CDR1 is PRHDT and CDR2 is FYEKMQ in the germline V gene (reference sequence). The CDR3 totals 16 residues. CDR3 in DNA: TGTGCCAGCAGCTCCCTTGGACTAGCGGGGCTAGGCGAGCAGTACTTC. It encodes CASSSLGLAGLGEQYF. Drawing the rest from reference TRBV13 and TRBJ2-7, the complete variable domain is AAGVIQSPRHLIKEKRETATLKCYPIPRHDTVYWYQQGPGQDPQFLISFYEKMQSDKGSIPDRFSAQQFSDYHSELNMSSLELGDSALYFCASSSLGLAGLGEQYFGPGTRLTVT.

The chain has TRBV12-3 or TRBV12-4 and TRBJ2-1, with 10 bases aligning to TRBD2. The V and J ends lost 6 bases and 4 bases, in that order; junction bases with no gene match: 6. This CDR3 comprises 15 residues. In nucleotides, the CDR3 is TGTGCCAGCAGACCCGGGACTAGCGCTTACAATGAGCAGTTCTTC. Translation: CASRPGTSAYNEQFF.

Points on this clonotype: Germline is not matched at one junction end, which may reflect a read error. The chain employs TRBV24-1 and TRBJ2-7; the D gene is possibly TRBD1 (6 bases). The assigned J gene may be wrong: the sequence end matches TRBJ2-5 better. Germline V gives CDR1 KGHDR, CDR2 SFDVKD. The CDR3 contains 15 residues. CDR3 in amino acids: CASSDAPGQEETQYF. DNA of the CDR3: TGTGCCTCCAGTGACGCTCCGGGACAAGAAGAGACCCAGTACTTC.

This chain uses TRBV7-9 with TRBJ2-5; a possible D gene is TRBD1 (6 bases). Matching the DNA end better, TRBJ2-7 makes the J call doubtful. Germline CDR1 is SEHNR and CDR2 is FQNEAQ (reference sequence). CDR3 length equals 14 residues. The CDR3 region is CASSLAWTDYEQYF. The CDR3 DNA is TGTGCCAGCAGCTTAGCGTGGACAGACTACGAGCAGTACTTC.

This clonotype was seen a few times. This chain connects TRBV20-1 to TRBJ2-2; a weak D match, TRBD1 (6 bases). Germline V lookup: CDR1 DFQATT, CDR2 SNEGSKA (reference sequence). The CDR3 has 14 amino acids. V lost 1 base to trimming and J lost 1 base, with 7 bases between them. This CDR3 is CSARGGQNTGELFF. CDR3 coding DNA: TGCAGTGCTAGAGGGGGACAGAACACCGGGGAGCTGTTTTTT.

This clonotype was detected only a few times. V and J are TRBV7-6 and TRBJ2-6; D tentatively fits TRBD1 or TRBD2 (5 bases each). This CDR3 is built from 18 residues. CDR1 SGHVS and CDR2 FNYEAQ come from the germline V gene. Trimming took 4 bases from V and 0 from J, leaving 16 bases between them. The CDR3 spells CASSSGTLWNSGANVLTF. CDR3 in DNA: TGTGCCAGCAGCTCCGGGACCCTATGGAACTCTGGGGCCAACGTCCTGACTTTC.

This clonotype came up a few times. The rearrangement links TRBV3-1 to TRBJ2-2; D is unresolved. The V gene's germline CDR1 is LGHDT and CDR2 YNNKEL (reference sequence). V shed 0 bases and J shed 6 bases, with 11 bases lying between them. The CDR3 is 15 amino acids. The CDR3 loop is CASSQETWSAGELFF. The CDR3 DNA reads as TGTGCCAGCAGCCAAGAGACCTGGAGCGCCGGGGAGCTGTTTTTT.

This clonotype was recorded many times. This chain connects TRBV6-5 to TRBJ2-5; 8 bases line up with TRBD1. The germline V gene has CDR1 MNHEY and CDR2 SVGAGI. V lost 5 bases to trimming and J lost 1 base; unmatched junction nucleotides: 6. The CDR3 is made up of 15 amino acids. CDR3 loop: CASSLGQGSQETQYF. The CDR3, as DNA: TGTGCCAGCAGTCTAGGACAGGGATCCCAAGAGACCCAGTACTTC.

The chain has TRBV15 and TRBJ2-5, with D perhaps TRBD2 (5 bases). The CDR3 covers 13 residues. Germline V CDR1 and CDR2: LNHNV, YYDKDF (reference sequence). Trimming took off 6 bases at V and 5 bases at J, with 13 bases between the two ends. The CDR3 loop is CATRELERETQYF. The CDR3 DNA reads as TGTGCCACCAGGGAATTAGAGCGGGAGACCCAGTACTTC. Supplemented by reference TRBV15 and TRBJ2-5, the full variable domain reads DAMVIQNPRYQVTQFGKPVTLSCSQTLNHNVMYWYQQKSSQAPKLLFHYYDKDFNNEADTPDNFQSRRPNTSFCFLDIRSPGLGDTAMYLCATRELERETQYFGPGTRLLVL.

The table lists this clonotype with a few counts. The chain combines TRBV6-6 with TRBJ2-3; TRBD1 matches at 7 bases. This CDR3 has 14 amino acids. The germline V gene encodes CDR1 MNHNY and CDR2 SVGAGI (reference sequence). The V segment lost 4 bases and the J segment 4 bases; nucleotides outside the gene matches: 5. This CDR3 is CASSLTGVADTQYF. Here the CDR3 DNA reads TGTGCCAGCAGTTTAACAGGGGTGGCAGATACGCAGTATTTT.

V is TRBV20-1 and J is TRBJ2-7, with a weak D call TRBD2 (5 bases). The germline V gene has CDR1 DFQATT and CDR2 SNEGSKA (reference sequence). The CDR3 spans 16 residues. Trimming stripped 0 bases from V and 3 bases from J, with 18 bases between. The CDR3 protein is CSARDPSPLGVYEQYF. CDR3 in DNA: TGCAGTGCTAGAGATCCTTCCCCACTAGGTGTCTACGAGCAGTACTTC.

The V call is TRBV20-1, the J call TRBJ2-1, with 7 nucleotides matching TRBD1. Germline V gene lookup returns CDR1 DFQATT and CDR2 SNEGSKA (reference sequence). The CDR3 is 14 residues long. V gave up 5 bases and J gave up 6 bases; unmatched junction bases: 10. CDR3 region: CSAAKGGTFNEQFF. The CDR3 DNA reads as TGCAGTGCTGCGAAAGGGGGCACGTTCAATGAGCAGTTCTTC.

The table lists this clonotype with a few counts. The gene calls are TRBV7-6 and TRBJ2-1, with D possibly being TRBD1 (5 bases). Germline CDR1 and CDR2: SGHVS and FNYEAQ. The V gene lost 4 bases and the J gene lost 4 bases, with 8 bases spanning the gap. The CDR3 has 13 amino acids. In DNA, the CDR3 is TGTGCCAGCAGCTGGGGCCTATACAATGAGCAGTTCTTC. Protein sequence: CASSWGLYNEQFF.

This chain links TRBV10-3 with TRBJ1-1; D not resolved. CDR3 size: 11 residues. The V end lost 2 bases, the J end lost 10 bases, and 8 bases lay between the germline ends. CDR1 and CDR2 (germline): ENHRY, SYGVKD. In DNA form, the CDR3 reads TGTGCCATCAGTGAGGGGCAGCGAGCTTTCTTT. Protein product: CAISEGQRAFF.

The chain joins TRBV2 to TRBJ2-5; 9 nucleotides agree with TRBD2. The better agreement between TRBJ2-7 and the DNA end casts doubt on the J call. The germline V gene has CDR1 SNHLY and CDR2 FYNNEI. This CDR3 has 14 residues. The CDR3 here is CASIIAGEGLEQYF. The DNA of the CDR3 is TGTGCCAGCATAATAGCGGGGGAGGGCCTCGAGCAGTACTTC.

V usage is TRBV3-1 and J usage is TRBJ2-3; D gene ambiguous. This CDR3 has 15 amino acids. V was trimmed by 0 bases and J by 1 base, leaving 8 bases between them. CDR1 LGHDT and CDR2 YNNKEL come from the germline V gene (reference sequence). Written as DNA, the CDR3 is TGTGCCAGCAGCCAAGAGGCTCGAGGCACAGATACGCAGTATTTT. This translates into CASSQEARGTDTQYF.

The chain employs TRBV2 and TRBJ2-1; 9 nucleotides agree with TRBD2. The ends lost 3 bases at V and 4 bases at J; junction bases unmatched: 4. This CDR3 comprises 15 residues. CDR1 and CDR2 (germline): SNHLY, FYNNEI. DNA of the CDR3: TGTGCCAGCAGTGACCCAGCGGGAGGATACAATGAGCAGTTCTTC. This sequence encodes CASSDPAGGYNEQFF.

As concerns this clonotype: A much larger clone sits a single nucleotide away, making a read error possible. The chain has TRBV7-2 and TRBJ2-7; no clear D gene. CDR1 is SGHTA, CDR2 FQGNSA, per germline. V shed 5 bases and J shed 4 bases, with 3 bases lying between them. The CDR3 is made up of 10 amino acids. The CDR3 DNA sequence: TGTGCCAGCAGCCAATACGAGCAGTACTTC. This sequence encodes CASSQYEQYF.

This clonotype was seen only a few times. The genes are TRBV7-2 and TRBJ2-3; 11 nucleotides line up with TRBD2. With V trimmed by 5 bases and J by 4 bases, 5 bases remained unmatched. The CDR3 is 15 amino acids. From germline, CDR1 is SGHTA and CDR2 FQGNSA. CDR3 nucleotide sequence: TGTGCCAGCAGCACCACTAGCGGGGGCGCAGATACGCAGTATTTT. Its protein is CASSTTSGGADTQYF. Full variable domain (outside the CDR3, taken from reference TRBV7-2 and TRBJ2-3): GAGVSQSPSNKVTEKGKDVELRCDPISGHTALYWYRQSLGQGLEFLIYFQGNSAPDKSGLPSDRFSAERTGGSVSTLTIQRTQQEDSAVYLCASSTTSGGADTQYFGPGTRLTVL.

The J gene is TRBJ2-5, the V gene TRBV6-6, with D possibly being TRBD1 or TRBD2 (5 bases each). Trimming removed 7 bases from V and 5 bases from J, with 17 bases in between. Germline assignment: CDR1 MNHNY and CDR2 SVGAGI (reference sequence). CDR3 size: 14 residues. The CDR3 nucleotides are TGTGCCAGCACCGATCGGGGACGGTGGGAGACCCAGTACTTC. It is translated as CASTDRGRWETQYF.

CDR3 residues: CASRQTGGFPMNTEAFF. For the CDR3, the DNA is TGTGCCAGCAGGCAGACAGGGGGGTTTCCGATGAACACTGAAGCTTTCTTT. V usage is TRBV28 and J usage is TRBJ1-1; 9 nucleotides match TRBD1. The CDR3 is 17 amino acids. CDR1 is MDHEN and CDR2 is SYDVKM in the germline V gene. The ends lost 6 bases at V and 0 bases at J; junction bases unmatched: 11.

This clonotype was recorded a few times. The chain couples TRBV6-1 to TRBJ2-1; 13 bases line up with TRBD2. CDR3 length: 14 residues. Germline-derived CDR1 and CDR2 are MNHNS and SASEGT. V trimming: 6 bases; J trimming: 7 bases; junction bases outside the gene matches: 3. CDR3 residues: CASRGTSGANEQFF. The CDR3 DNA follows: TGTGCCAGCAGGGGGACTAGCGGGGCAAATGAGCAGTTCTTC.

This chain joins TRBV4-1 and TRBJ2-5; D is uncertain. The DNA matches TRBJ2-7 better at its end, which makes the J call doubtful. Germline assignment: CDR1 MGHRA and CDR2 YSYEKL. This CDR3 spans 13 amino acids. The CDR3 protein is CASSHPAFYEQYF. For the CDR3, the DNA is TGCGCCAGCAGTCACCCTGCATTCTACGAGCAGTACTTC.

About this clonotype: No conserved phenylalanine or tryptophan is present at the end of the CDR3, so a read error is the likely explanation. The gene calls are TRBV29-1 and TRBJ1-5; possibly TRBD1 for D (6 bases). The germline CDR1 and CDR2 sequences are SQVTM and ANQGSEA. This CDR3 has 14 residues. The V end was cut by 7 bases, the J end by 4 bases, with 17 bases between. The DNA for the CDR3 is TGCAGCGAGACTCCAGGGGCAGGTAATCAGCCCCAGCATGTT. It specifies CSETPGAGNQPQHV.

This clonotype was counted a few times. The J gene is TRBJ2-1, the V gene TRBV20-1; maybe TRBD2 (6 bases). V was clipped by 8 bases and J by 7 bases, with 18 bases between them. Germline lookup yields CDR1 DFQATT and CDR2 SNEGSKA (reference sequence). The CDR3 extends over 13 amino acids. The CDR3 is CSSSDGRRNEQFF. In nucleotides, the CDR3 is TGCAGTTCCTCTGACGGGAGACGAAATGAGCAGTTCTTC.

The rearrangement links TRBV5-1 to TRBJ1-6; 7 bases line up with TRBD1. V lost 4 bases to trimming and J lost 7 bases; unmatched junction nucleotides: 8. Germline lookup yields CDR1 SGHRS and CDR2 YFSETQ. The CDR3 runs to 15 residues. For the CDR3, the DNA is TGCGCCAGCAGCGCGGGACAGTCCACCAATTCACCCCTCCACTTT. Translation gives CASSAGQSTNSPLHF.

The rearrangement links TRBV27 to TRBJ2-1; 10 bases fit TRBD1. Gene TRBJ2-7 matches the end of the DNA better, so the J call may be wrong. The CDR3 is 15 residues long. CDR1 and CDR2 from the germline V gene are MNHEY and SMNVEV (reference sequence). The CDR3 DNA follows: TGTGCCAGCAGTACCCCGGGACAGGGGATCTACGAGCAGTACTTC. Its translation is CASSTPGQGIYEQYF.